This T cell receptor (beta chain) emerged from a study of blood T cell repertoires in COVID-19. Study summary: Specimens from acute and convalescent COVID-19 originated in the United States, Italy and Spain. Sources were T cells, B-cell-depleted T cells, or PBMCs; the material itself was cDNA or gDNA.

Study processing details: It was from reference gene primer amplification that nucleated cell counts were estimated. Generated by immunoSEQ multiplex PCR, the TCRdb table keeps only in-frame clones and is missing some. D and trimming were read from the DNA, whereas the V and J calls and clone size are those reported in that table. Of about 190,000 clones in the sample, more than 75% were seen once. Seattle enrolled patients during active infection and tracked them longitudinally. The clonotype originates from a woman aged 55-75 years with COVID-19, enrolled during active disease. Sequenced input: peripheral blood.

As DNA, the CDR3 is TGCACCAGCAGCCAAGATAAGGCTAGCGGGTTTTACACAGATACGCAGTATTTT. Protein: CTSSQDKASGFYTDTQYF. The V and J genes are TRBV1 and TRBJ2-3; the D call of TRBD2 is as the table states it, not checked on the DNA. TRBV1 is labeled a pseudogene. This CDR3 contains 18 residues.